This TCR beta chain is drawn from a study of response to subunit inactivated influenza vaccine. Using its own MiXCR run on the RT-PCR reads, TCRdb lists one record per CDR3 protein. Seen here are about 480,000 distinct CDR3 sequences, approximately 11% observed once, and the top ten hold roughly 12%. The V end was cut by 4 bases, the J end by 6 bases, with 7 bases between. Germline V gives CDR1 MNHNS, CDR2 SASEGT. This CDR3 is 13 amino acids long. This rearrangement joins TRBV6-1 to TRBJ1-6; D not certain. Sequenced material: PBMCs from blood, taken about 40 days after vaccination. This receptor was taken from a man aged 45-65 years who received an inactivated influenza vaccine. The CDR3 DNA reads as TGTGCCAGCAGTGTTGGTATTAATTCACCCCTCCACTTT. Translation: CASSVGINSPLHF.